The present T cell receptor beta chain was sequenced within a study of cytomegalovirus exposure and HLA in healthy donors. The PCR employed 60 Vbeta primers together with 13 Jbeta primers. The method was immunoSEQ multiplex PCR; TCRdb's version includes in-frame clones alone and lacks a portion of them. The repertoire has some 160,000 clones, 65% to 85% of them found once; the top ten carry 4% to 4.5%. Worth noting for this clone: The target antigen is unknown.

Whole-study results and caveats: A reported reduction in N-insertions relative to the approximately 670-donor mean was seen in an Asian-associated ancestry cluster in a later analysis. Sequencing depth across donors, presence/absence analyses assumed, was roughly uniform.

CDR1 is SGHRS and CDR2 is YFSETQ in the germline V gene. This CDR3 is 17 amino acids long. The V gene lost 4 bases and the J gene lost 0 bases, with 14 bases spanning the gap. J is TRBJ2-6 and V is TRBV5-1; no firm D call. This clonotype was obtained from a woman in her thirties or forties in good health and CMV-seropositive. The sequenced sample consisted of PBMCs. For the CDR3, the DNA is TGCGCCAGCAGCCCGATTCCCCAGGCCTCTGGGGCCAACGTCCTGACTTTC. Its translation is CASSPIPQASGANVLTF.